This T cell receptor (beta chain) was documented in a study of cytomegalovirus exposure and HLA in healthy donors. Overall study context: T cells numbering around 200 million yielded some 100 million unique TCR beta sequences in an earlier analysis.

Study-level results: Among immune exposure information, only CMV serostatus was available.

The CDR3 covers 13 residues. The V gene end was trimmed by 7 bases and the J gene end by 4 bases; junction bases not matched to a gene: 4. Germline V gene sequence: CDR1 LNHNV, CDR2 YYDKDF (reference sequence). PCR involved 60 Vbeta and 13 Jbeta primers. Authors' processing steps: Unique TCR beta chains totaled roughly 80 million in a later count, with roughly 11 million of them shared. Here immunoSEQ multiplex PCR was the method, and the copy in TCRdb shows in-frame clones only, minus some. V and J calls plus clone size are reproduced from that table; the DNA served to infer D and trimming. Of roughly 100,000 clones listed, about 62% are singletons. This clone has only one observation. Its antigen is unidentified.

Material for sequencing was PBMCs. The chain links TRBV15 to TRBJ1-5; 7 nucleotides align to TRBD1. The receptor was isolated from a human donor in good health. In DNA form, the CDR3 reads TGTGCCACCAACAGGGGCGCGAATCAGCCCCAGCATTTT. Protein sequence: CATNRGANQPQHF.